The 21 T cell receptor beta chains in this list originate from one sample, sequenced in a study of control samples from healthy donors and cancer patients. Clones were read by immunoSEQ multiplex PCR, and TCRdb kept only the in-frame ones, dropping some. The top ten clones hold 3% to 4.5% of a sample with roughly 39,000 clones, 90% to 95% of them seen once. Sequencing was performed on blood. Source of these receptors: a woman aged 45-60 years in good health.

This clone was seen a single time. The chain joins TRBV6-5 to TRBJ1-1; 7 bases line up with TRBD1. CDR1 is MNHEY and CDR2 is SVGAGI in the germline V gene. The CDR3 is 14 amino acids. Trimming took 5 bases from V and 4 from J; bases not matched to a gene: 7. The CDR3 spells CASSQTGDRTEAFF. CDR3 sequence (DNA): TGTGCCAGCAGTCAAACAGGGGACCGCACTGAAGCTTTCTTT.

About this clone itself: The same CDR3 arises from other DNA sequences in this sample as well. CDR3 in DNA: TGTGCCAGCAGCCGGACCAACACTGAAGCTTTCTTT. Translating it yields CASSRTNTEAFF. The chain employs TRBV3-1 (or the pseudogene TRBV3-2) and TRBJ1-1; D uncertain. CDR3 length equals 12 residues. Germline lookup yields CDR1 LGHDT and CDR2 YNNKEL (reference sequence). V lost 4 bases and J 2 bases, leaving 5 bases between the germline ends.

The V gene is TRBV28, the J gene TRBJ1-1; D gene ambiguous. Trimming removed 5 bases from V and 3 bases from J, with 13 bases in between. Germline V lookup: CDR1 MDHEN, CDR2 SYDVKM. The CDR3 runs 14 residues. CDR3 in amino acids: CASSPHSRDTEAFF. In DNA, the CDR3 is TGTGCCAGCAGTCCCCACAGCCGTGACACTGAAGCTTTCTTT.

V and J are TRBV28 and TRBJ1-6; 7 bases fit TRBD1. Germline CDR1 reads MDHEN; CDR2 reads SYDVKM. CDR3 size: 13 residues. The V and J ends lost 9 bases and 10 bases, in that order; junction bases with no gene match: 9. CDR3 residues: CASMTGTRSPLHF. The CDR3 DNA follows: TGTGCCAGTATGACAGGGACCCGATCACCCCTCCACTTT.

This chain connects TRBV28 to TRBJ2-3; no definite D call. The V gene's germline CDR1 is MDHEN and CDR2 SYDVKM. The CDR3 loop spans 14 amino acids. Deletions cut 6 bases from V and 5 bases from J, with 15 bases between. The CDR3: CASRGYNGRDTQYF. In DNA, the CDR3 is TGTGCCAGCAGGGGATACAATGGCCGAGATACGCAGTATTTT.

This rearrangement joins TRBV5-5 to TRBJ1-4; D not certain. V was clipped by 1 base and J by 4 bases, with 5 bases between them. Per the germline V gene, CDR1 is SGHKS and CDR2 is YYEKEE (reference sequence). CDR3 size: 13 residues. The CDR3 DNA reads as TGTGCCAGCAGCTTGCTGAATAATGAAAAACTGTTTTTT. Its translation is CASSLLNNEKLFF. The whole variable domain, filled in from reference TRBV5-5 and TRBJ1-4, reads DAGVTQSPTHLIKTRGQQVTLRCSPISGHKSVSWYQQVLGQGPQFIFQYYEKEERGRGNFPDRFSARQFPNYSSELNVNALLLGDSALYLCASSLLNNEKLFFGSGTQLSVL.

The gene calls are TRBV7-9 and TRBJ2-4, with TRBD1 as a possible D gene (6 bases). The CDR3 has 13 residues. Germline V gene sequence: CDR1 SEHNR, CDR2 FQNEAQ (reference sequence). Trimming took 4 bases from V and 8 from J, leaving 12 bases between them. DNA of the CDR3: TGTGCCAGCAGCTATGCAGGGGTTGACATTCAGTACTTC. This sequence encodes CASSYAGVDIQYF.

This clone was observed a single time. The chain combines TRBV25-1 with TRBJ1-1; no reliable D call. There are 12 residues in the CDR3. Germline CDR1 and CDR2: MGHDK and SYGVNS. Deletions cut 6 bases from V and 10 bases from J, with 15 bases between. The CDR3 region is CASRELGRGAFF. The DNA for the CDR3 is TGTGCCAGCAGGGAACTCGGACGGGGAGCTTTCTTT.

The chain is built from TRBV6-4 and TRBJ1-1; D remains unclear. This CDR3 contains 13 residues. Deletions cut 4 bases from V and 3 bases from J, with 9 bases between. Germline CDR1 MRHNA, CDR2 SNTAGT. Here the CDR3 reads CASSATEDTEAFF. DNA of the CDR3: TGTGCCAGCAGTGCCACAGAGGACACTGAAGCTTTCTTT.

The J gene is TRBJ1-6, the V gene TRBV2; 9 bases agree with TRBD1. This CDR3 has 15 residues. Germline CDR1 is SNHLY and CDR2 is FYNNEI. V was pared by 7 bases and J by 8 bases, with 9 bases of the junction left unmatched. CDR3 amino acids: CASTSGQGLYSPLHF. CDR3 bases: TGTGCCAGCACCTCAGGACAGGGGTTATATTCACCCCTCCACTTT.

The CDR3 DNA reads as TGTGCCAGCTTCGAGACAGGGCTCGTAGATACGCAGTATTTT. Protein product: CASFETGLVDTQYF. The chain has TRBV18 and TRBJ2-3; 7 nucleotides align to TRBD1. CDR3 size: 14 residues. The ends lost 7 bases at V and 5 bases at J; junction bases unmatched: 9. Germline CDR1 is KGHSH and CDR2 is LQKENI.

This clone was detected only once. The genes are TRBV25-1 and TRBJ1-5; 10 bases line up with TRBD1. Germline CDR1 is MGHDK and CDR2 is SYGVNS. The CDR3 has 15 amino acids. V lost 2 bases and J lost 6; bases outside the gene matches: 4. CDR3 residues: CASSEGDRGGQPQHF. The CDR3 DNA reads TGTGCCAGCAGTGAAGGGGACAGGGGCGGTCAGCCCCAGCATTTT.

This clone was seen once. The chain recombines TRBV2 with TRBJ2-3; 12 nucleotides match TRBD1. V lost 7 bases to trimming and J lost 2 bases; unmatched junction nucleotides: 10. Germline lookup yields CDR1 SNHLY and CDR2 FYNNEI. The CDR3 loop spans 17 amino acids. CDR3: CASKTGQGASSTDTQYF. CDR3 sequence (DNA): TGTGCCAGCAAAACGGGACAGGGGGCCTCTTCCACAGATACGCAGTATTTT.

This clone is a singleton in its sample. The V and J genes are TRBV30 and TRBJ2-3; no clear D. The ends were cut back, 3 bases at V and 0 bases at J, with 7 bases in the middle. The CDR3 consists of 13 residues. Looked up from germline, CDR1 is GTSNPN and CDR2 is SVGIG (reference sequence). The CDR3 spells CAWRTPSTDTQYF. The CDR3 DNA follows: TGTGCCTGGAGGACACCGAGCACAGATACGCAGTATTTT.

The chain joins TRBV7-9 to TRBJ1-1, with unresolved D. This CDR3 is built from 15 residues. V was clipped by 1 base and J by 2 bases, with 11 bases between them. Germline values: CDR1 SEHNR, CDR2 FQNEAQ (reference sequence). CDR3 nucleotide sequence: TGTGCCAGCAGCTTAGTAGGAGGGCGAAACACTGAAGCTTTCTTT. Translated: CASSLVGGRNTEAFF.

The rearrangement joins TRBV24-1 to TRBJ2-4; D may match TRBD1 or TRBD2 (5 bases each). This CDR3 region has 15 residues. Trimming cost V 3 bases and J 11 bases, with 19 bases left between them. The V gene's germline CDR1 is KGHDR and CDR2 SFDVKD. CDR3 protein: CATSDPSPGQEVQYF. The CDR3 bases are TGTGCCACCAGTGATCCTAGCCCCGGACAAGAAGTTCAGTACTTC.

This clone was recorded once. CDR3 loop: CASSLGFMQYF. The CDR3, as DNA: TGTGCCAGCAGCTTAGGGTTCATGCAGTACTTC. This rearrangement joins TRBV7-9 to TRBJ2-7; no clear D. The CDR3 spans 11 residues. Germline CDR1 is SEHNR and CDR2 is FQNEAQ (reference sequence). The V and J ends lost 1 base and 9 bases respectively, with 7 bases between them.

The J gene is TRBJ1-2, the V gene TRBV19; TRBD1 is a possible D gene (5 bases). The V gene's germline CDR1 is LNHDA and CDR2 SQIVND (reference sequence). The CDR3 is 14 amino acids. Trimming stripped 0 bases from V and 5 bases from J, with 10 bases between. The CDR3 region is CASSIDPGPYGYTF. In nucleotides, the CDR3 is TGTGCCAGTAGTATAGACCCGGGACCTTATGGCTACACCTTC.

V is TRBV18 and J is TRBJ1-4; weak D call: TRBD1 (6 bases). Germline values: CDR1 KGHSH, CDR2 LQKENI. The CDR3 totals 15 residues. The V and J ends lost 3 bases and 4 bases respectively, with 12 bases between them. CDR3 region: CASSPFLQGNEKLFF. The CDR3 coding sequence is TGTGCCAGCTCACCGTTTTTACAGGGTAATGAAAAACTGTTTTTT.

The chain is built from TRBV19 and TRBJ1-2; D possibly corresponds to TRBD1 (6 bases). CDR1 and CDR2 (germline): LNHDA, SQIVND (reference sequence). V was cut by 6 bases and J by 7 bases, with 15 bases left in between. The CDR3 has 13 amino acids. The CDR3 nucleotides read TGTGCCAGTAGCCCCCGACAGGTTTTTGGCTACACCTTC. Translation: CASSPRQVFGYTF.

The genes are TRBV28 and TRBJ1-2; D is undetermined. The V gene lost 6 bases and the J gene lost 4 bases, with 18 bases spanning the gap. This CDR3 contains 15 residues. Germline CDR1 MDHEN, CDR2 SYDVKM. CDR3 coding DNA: TGTGCCAGCAGACCCAACCCCAGTATGTCCTATGGCTACACCTTC. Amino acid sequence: CASRPNPSMSYGYTF.